The present TCR beta chain was sequenced within a study of shared clonotypes between healthy human individuals. Study-wide results and limits: Rarefaction analysis demonstrated incomplete sorted-subset sequencing notwithstanding large depth.

This CDR3 has 15 residues. Trimming removed 4 bases from V and 6 bases from J, with 20 bases in between. Germline assignment: CDR1 SGHKS and CDR2 YYEKEE (reference sequence). Clones were read by immunoSEQ multiplex PCR, and TCRdb kept only the in-frame ones, dropping some. This sample has 760,000 or so clones; approximately 96% occur once, and the top ten carry less than 0.25%. Naive CD8 populations comprised CD45RO-negative cells positively selected for CCR7, excluding terminally differentiated effector memory CD45RA+ cells. Regarding this clone: What it recognizes is unknown.

The specimen was naive CD8+ T cells sorted from blood. V and J are TRBV5-5 and TRBJ2-7, with D perhaps TRBD1 or TRBD2 (7 bases each). The receptor was derived from a man aged 25 to 40 in good health. The CDR3 loop is CASSPLGEGAPEQYF. For the CDR3, the DNA is TGTGCCAGCAGCCCGTTAGGGGAGGGGGCTCCCGAGCAGTACTTC.